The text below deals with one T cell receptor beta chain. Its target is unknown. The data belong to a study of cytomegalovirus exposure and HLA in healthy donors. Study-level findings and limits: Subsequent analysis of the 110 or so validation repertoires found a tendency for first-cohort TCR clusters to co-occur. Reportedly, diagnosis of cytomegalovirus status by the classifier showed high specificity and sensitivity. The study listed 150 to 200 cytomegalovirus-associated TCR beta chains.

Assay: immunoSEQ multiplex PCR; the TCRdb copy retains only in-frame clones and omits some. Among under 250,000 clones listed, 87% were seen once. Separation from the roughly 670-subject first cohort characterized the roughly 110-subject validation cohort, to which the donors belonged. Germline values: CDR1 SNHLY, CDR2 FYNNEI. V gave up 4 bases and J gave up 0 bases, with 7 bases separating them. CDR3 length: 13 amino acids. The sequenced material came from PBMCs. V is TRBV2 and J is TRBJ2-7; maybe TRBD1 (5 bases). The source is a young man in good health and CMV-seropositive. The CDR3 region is CASSADISYEQYF. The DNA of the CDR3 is TGTGCCAGCAGTGCGGACATCTCCTACGAGCAGTACTTC.